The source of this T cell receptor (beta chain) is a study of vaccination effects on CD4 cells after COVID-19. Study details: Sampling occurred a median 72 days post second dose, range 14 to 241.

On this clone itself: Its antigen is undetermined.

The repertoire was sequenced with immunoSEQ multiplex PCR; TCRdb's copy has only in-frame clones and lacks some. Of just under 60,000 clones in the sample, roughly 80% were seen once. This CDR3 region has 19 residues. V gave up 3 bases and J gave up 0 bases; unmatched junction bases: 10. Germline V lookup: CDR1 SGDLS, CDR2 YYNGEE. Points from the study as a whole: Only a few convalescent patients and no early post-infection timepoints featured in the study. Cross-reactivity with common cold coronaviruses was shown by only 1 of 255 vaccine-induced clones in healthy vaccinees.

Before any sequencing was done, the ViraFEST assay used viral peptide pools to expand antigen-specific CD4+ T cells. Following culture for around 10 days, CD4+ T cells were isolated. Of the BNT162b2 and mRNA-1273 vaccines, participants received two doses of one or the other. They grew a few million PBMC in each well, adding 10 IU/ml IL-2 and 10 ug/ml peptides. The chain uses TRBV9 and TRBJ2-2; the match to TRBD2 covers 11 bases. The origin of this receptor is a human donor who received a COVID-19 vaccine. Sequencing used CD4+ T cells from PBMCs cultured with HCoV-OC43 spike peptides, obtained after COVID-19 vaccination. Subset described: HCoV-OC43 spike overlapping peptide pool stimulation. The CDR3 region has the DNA TGTGCCAGCAGCGCCAAGGGGACTAGCGGCTTAACGAACACCGGGGAGCTGTTTTTT. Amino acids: CASSAKGTSGLTNTGELFF.